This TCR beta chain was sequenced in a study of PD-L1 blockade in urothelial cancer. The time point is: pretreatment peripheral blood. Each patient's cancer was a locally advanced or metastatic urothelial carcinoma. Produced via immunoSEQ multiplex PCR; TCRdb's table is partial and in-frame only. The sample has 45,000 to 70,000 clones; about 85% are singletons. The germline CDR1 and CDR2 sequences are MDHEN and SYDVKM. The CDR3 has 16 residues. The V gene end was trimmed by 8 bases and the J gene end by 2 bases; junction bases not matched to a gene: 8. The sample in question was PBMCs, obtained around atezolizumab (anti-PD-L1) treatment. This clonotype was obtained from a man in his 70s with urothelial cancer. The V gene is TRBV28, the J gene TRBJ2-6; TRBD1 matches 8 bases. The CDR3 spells CASGQGTGAGANVLTF. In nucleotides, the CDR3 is TGTGCCAGCGGCCAGGGGACAGGCGCTGGGGCCAACGTCCTGACTTTC.